The source of this TCR beta chain is a study of molecular identifiers for immune sequencing clone quantification. Listed TCR primers and previously described methods were used for bulk TCR libraries. TCRdb processed the PCR reads anew with MiXCR; each CDR3 protein has one entry. The sample has more than 450,000 distinct CDR3 sequences; 20% to 25% are singletons. CDR1 SGHAT and CDR2 FQNNGV come from the germline V gene. Trimming stripped 4 bases from V and 0 bases from J, with 16 bases between. The CDR3 has 17 amino acids. Construction of naive CD8 libraries employed about 17,000 to 1,100,000 sorted cells together with 10%, 30% or 50% RNA.

Sequencing was done on a sample of naive CD8+ T cells from blood, with Jurkat cell RNA spiked in. Subset indicated: FACS-sorted CD8+CD4-CCR7+CD45RA+ naive T cells. The gene calls are TRBV11-2 and TRBJ1-3, with no clear D. The TCR was taken from a human donor in good health. Some libraries in this study had Jurkat cell RNA spiked in. CDR3 loop: CASSSEGRWGSGNTIYF. In nucleotides, the CDR3 is TGTGCCAGCAGCTCCGAAGGTAGATGGGGCTCTGGAAACACCATATATTTT. The full variable domain, with the rest looked up from reference TRBV11-2 and TRBJ1-3, is EAGVAQSPRYKIIEKRQSVAFWCNPISGHATLYWYQQILGQGPKLLIQFQNNGVVDDSQLPKDRFSAERLKGVDSTLKIQPAKLEDSAVYLCASSSEGRWGSGNTIYFGEGSWLTVV.